Each of the 16 T cell receptor beta chains below was sequenced from the same sample in a study of T cells in Graves' hyperthyroidism and ophthalmopathy. Amplified TCR beta CDR3 regions derived from RNA transcripts. During a first-round RT-PCR of the TCR CDR3, the HTBI primer set was used. TCRdb passed the multiplex PCR reads through MiXCR, listing each CDR3 protein once. The sample contains around 530,000 distinct CDR3 sequences, 15% to 20% of which appear only once. Sequencing input: blood. The receptors were gathered from a woman between 18 and 30 years old with Graves' ophthalmopathy.

This clonotype was seen many times. The V and J genes are TRBV27 and TRBJ1-2; 7 nucleotides agree with TRBD1. Per the germline V gene, CDR1 is MNHEY and CDR2 is SMNVEV (reference sequence). This CDR3 contains 13 residues. Losses at the gene ends were 6 bases for V and 7 bases for J; bases not matched to a gene: 8. The CDR3 DNA sequence: TGTGCCAGCAGCCCGAGGGGGCGCGGTGGCTACACCTTC. Translated: CASSPRGRGGYTF.

This clonotype was seen more than once but under ten times. The genes are TRBV20-1 and TRBJ1-1; D not certain. Germline-derived CDR1 and CDR2 are DFQATT and SNEGSKA (reference sequence). V lost 0 bases and J lost 1, with 6 bases in between. The CDR3 has 13 residues. CDR3 protein: CSARDIENTEAFF. The CDR3 bases are TGCAGTGCTAGAGATATAGAGAACACTGAAGCTTTCTTT.

The table lists this clonotype with many counts. The V call is TRBV30, the J call TRBJ1-1; no definite D call. V was cut by 0 bases and J by 8 bases, with 16 bases left in between. Looked up from germline, CDR1 is GTSNPN and CDR2 is SVGIG (reference sequence). This CDR3 has 14 residues. This chain's CDR3 is CAWSVQNKWAEAFF. The CDR3 DNA reads as TGTGCCTGGAGTGTACAAAATAAATGGGCCGAAGCTTTCTTT.

This clonotype was found a few times. The chain is built from TRBV20-1 and TRBJ2-3; D remains ambiguous. Trimming shortened V by 4 bases and J by 2 bases, and 10 bases separated the two germline ends. This CDR3 contains 13 residues. The V gene's germline CDR1 is DFQATT and CDR2 SNEGSKA (reference sequence). The CDR3 DNA follows: TGCAGTGCTAATCAGGAACCCACAGATACGCAGTATTTT. Its translation: CSANQEPTDTQYF.

This clonotype was detected a few times. In nucleotides, the CDR3 is TGTGCCAGCAGTTTCGGACTTGGCCCAGATACGCAGTATTTT. Protein sequence: CASSFGLGPDTQYF. The V gene is TRBV6-2 or TRBV6-3, the J gene TRBJ2-3, with a possible D match to TRBD2 (5 bases). V was pared by 4 bases and J by 4 bases, with 12 bases between. Germline loops: CDR1 MNHEY, CDR2 SVGEGT. There are 14 residues in the CDR3.

This clonotype was counted between two and nine times. This rearrangement joins TRBV6-1 to TRBJ1-1; D possibly corresponds to TRBD1 (6 bases). Germline-derived CDR1 and CDR2 are MNHNS and SASEGT. There are 11 residues in the CDR3. V shed 8 bases and J shed 6 bases, with 10 bases lying between them. The CDR3 nucleotides read TGTGCCAGCTTACAGGGTCCTGAAGCTTTCTTT. Amino acid sequence: CASLQGPEAFF.

Of note for this clonotype: At one end, the junction sequence differs from germline, possibly due to a read error. V is TRBV27 and J is TRBJ2-5; 7 bases are shared with TRBD2. This CDR3 has 17 residues. Germline-derived CDR1 and CDR2 are MNHEY and SMNVEV (reference sequence). As DNA, the CDR3 is TGTGCCGGCAGCTCCCCTAGGGAGGGAGCAATAGGAGAGACCCAGTACTTC. It encodes CAGSSPREGAIGETQYF.

This clonotype was detected many times. The rearrangement joins TRBV20-1 to TRBJ1-5; perhaps TRBD1 as D (6 bases). CDR1 and CDR2 from the germline V gene are DFQATT and SNEGSKA (reference sequence). The CDR3 covers 14 residues. With 6 bases removed from V and 4 bases from J, the gap between germline ends came to 16 bases. In DNA form, the CDR3 reads TGCAGTGCAAAGAGGGGGGCTGGGAATCAGCCCCAGCATTTT. This translates into CSAKRGAGNQPQHF.

This clonotype was recorded at least ten times. V and J are TRBV3-1 and TRBJ1-5, with D tentatively TRBD1 (5 bases). The CDR3 spans 14 residues. Trimming shortened V by 0 bases and J by 7 bases, and 10 bases separated the two germline ends. Germline V gene sequence: CDR1 LGHDT, CDR2 YNNKEL (reference sequence). Here the CDR3 DNA reads TGTGCCAGCAGCCAAGATCCCAGGGTGCAGCCCCAGCATTTT. Its translation is CASSQDPRVQPQHF.

The CDR3 here is CASSLGLRRGGIRQETQYF. CDR3 DNA sequence: TGCGCCAGCAGCTTGGGGTTGCGGCGGGGGGGTATTCGACAAGAGACCCAGTACTTC. The chain uses TRBV5-1 and TRBJ2-5, with 9 positions matching TRBD2. V dropped 0 bases and J dropped 2; count of bases not matched to a gene: 14. Germline V gene data show CDR1 as SGHRS and CDR2 as YFSETQ. The CDR3 is 19 amino acids. Complete variable domain (other parts from reference TRBV5-1 and TRBJ2-5): KAGVTQTPRYLIKTRGQQVTLSCSPISGHRSVSWYQQTPGQGLQFLFEYFSETQRNKGNFPGRFSGRQFSNSRSEMNVSTLELGDSALYLCASSLGLRRGGIRQETQYFGPGTRLLVL.

V is TRBV6-1 and J is TRBJ2-2; D may match TRBD1 or TRBD2 (6 bases each). V was clipped by 9 bases and J by 8 bases, with 19 bases between them. The CDR3 has 14 residues. From germline, CDR1 is MNHNS and CDR2 SASEGT. The CDR3 protein is CASKIEGGTGELFF. DNA for the CDR3: TGTGCCAGTAAGATAGAAGGGGGGACAGGGGAGCTGTTTTTT.

The genes are TRBV27 and TRBJ1-1; D is unresolved. The CDR3 loop spans 13 amino acids. Germline lookup yields CDR1 MNHEY and CDR2 SMNVEV (reference sequence). The V end was cut by 4 bases, the J end by 5 bases, with 11 bases between. In DNA, the CDR3 is TGTGCCAGCAGTTACGCAGGCGGGACTGAAGCTTTCTTT. It codes for CASSYAGGTEAFF.

In the case of this clonotype: Germline is not matched at one junction end, which may reflect a read error. CDR3 protein: CDSSIIDRYEQYF. The CDR3, as DNA: TGTGACAGCAGTATAATCGACAGGTACGAGCAGTACTTC. The chain recombines TRBV28 with TRBJ2-7, with D possibly TRBD1 on 6 matching bases. In germline, CDR1 is MDHEN, CDR2 SYDVKM. The CDR3 sequence is 13 residues long.

With regard to this clonotype: Likely a read error: the CDR3 ends without its conserved phenylalanine or tryptophan. The rearrangement uses TRBV5-1 and TRBJ1-1; D ambiguous. The CDR3 length is 15 residues. The germline V gene encodes CDR1 SGHRS and CDR2 YFSETQ. The V end lost 4 bases, the J end lost 1 base, and 14 bases lay between the germline ends. Written as DNA, the CDR3 is TGCGCCAGCAGCGAAGGACTCTGGACGAACACTGAAGCTTTCGTT. This encodes CASSEGLWTNTEAFV.

This clonotype was seen a handful of times. The gene calls are TRBV28 and TRBJ1-5, with D unresolved. The CDR3 is 15 amino acids. V lost 7 bases to trimming and J lost 0 bases, with 13 bases between them. Germline V lookup: CDR1 MDHEN, CDR2 SYDVKM. CDR3 sequence reads: CASIRMRNSNQPQHF. DNA for the CDR3: TGTGCCAGCATCCGAATGAGGAATAGCAATCAGCCCCAGCATTTT.

This clonotype occurred a few times. The gene calls are TRBV14 and TRBJ2-3; the D gene is possibly TRBD1 (6 bases). V gave up 4 bases and J gave up 0 bases, with 14 bases separating them. Germline CDR1 and CDR2: SGHDN and FVKESK. This CDR3 region has 16 residues. The CDR3 spells CASSPATGPSTDTQYF. The CDR3 DNA follows: TGTGCCAGCAGCCCCGCGACAGGACCTAGCACAGATACGCAGTATTTT.